Shown below are 25 T cell receptor beta chains from a single sample sequenced in a study of blood T cell repertoires in COVID-19 (dated by TCRdb to 2018 to 2021). Receptor amplification or capture employed the immunoSEQ multiplex PCR assay. In TCRdb, the immuneACCESS table is reduced to in-frame sequences with V and J assigned. These tables do not hold every clone; where another copy was compared, an unresolved V gene accounts for under half, and the others remain unexplained. The sample contains 200,000 to 250,000 clones, roughly 90% of them found a single time. The leading ten clones occupy around 16% of the sample. Sequenced input: PBMCs or T cells enriched from blood (not recorded which). All receptors derive from a man under 40 who had been exposed to COVID-19.

This chain connects TRBV5-6 to TRBJ2-5, with D possibly being TRBD1 (5 bases). Looked up from germline, CDR1 is SGHDT and CDR2 is YYEEEE. This CDR3 is built from 14 residues. With 2 bases removed from V and 2 bases from J, the gap between germline ends came to 10 bases. The CDR3 is CASSFRQGQETQYF. The DNA for the CDR3 is TGTGCCAGCAGCTTCCGGCAGGGACAAGAGACCCAGTACTTC.

The chain couples TRBV7-8 to TRBJ1-5, with D perhaps matching TRBD1 (5 bases). V lost 3 bases to trimming and J lost 7 bases, with 10 bases between them. The CDR3 runs 13 residues. Germline assignment: CDR1 SGHVS and CDR2 FQNEAQ. CDR3 sequence: CASSLGGEQPQHF. As DNA, the CDR3 is TGTGCCAGCAGCTTGGGAGGGGAACAGCCCCAGCATTTT.

The V gene is TRBV12-5, the J gene TRBJ1-1; 10 bases line up with TRBD1. V shed 6 bases and J 7 bases; nucleotides not matched to a gene: 2. This CDR3 spans 12 amino acids. The V gene's germline CDR1 is LGHNT and CDR2 FRNRAP. The CDR3: CASGRDRGEAFF. The CDR3 coding sequence is TGTGCTAGTGGCCGGGACAGGGGTGAAGCTTTCTTT. Combining the CDR3 with reference TRBV12-5 and TRBJ1-1 gives the whole variable domain DARVTQTPRHKVTEMGQEVTMRCQPILGHNTVFWYRQTMMQGLELLAYFRNRAPLDDSGMPKDRFSAEMPDATLATLKIQPSEPRDSAVYFCASGRDRGEAFFGQGTRLTVV.

This chain joins TRBV7-6 and TRBJ2-3, with 8 bases aligning to TRBD2. There are 15 residues in the CDR3. V gave up 11 bases and J gave up 1 base; unmatched junction bases: 11. CDR1 and CDR2 from the germline V gene are SGHVS and FNYEAQ. The CDR3 nucleotides read TGTGCCGACCCTGAGCGGGGGTCCCGCACAGATACGCAGTATTTT. Its protein is CADPERGSRTDTQYF.

The genes are TRBV7-9 and TRBJ1-4, with a possible D match to TRBD1 (6 bases). V lost 5 bases, J lost 7 bases, and 17 bases lay in between. The CDR3 runs to 15 residues. The germline CDR1 and CDR2 sequences are SEHNR and FQNEAQ (reference sequence). The CDR3 nucleotides are TGTGCCAGCAGCCCTCGTGAGGGGGAGAGTGAAAAACTGTTTTTT. This translates into CASSPREGESEKLFF.

The CDR3 DNA follows: TGTGCCAGCAGCGTTACTAGCGGTAGCAGCAATGAGCAGTTCTTC. Translating it yields CASSVTSGSSNEQFF. The chain recombines TRBV9 with TRBJ2-1, with TRBD2 matching 8 bases. V lost 2 bases to trimming and J lost 6 bases; unmatched junction nucleotides: 7. The CDR3 has 15 amino acids. Germline CDR1 is SGDLS and CDR2 is YYNGEE.

This chain connects TRBV5-1 to TRBJ2-3, with D maybe TRBD2 (5 bases). CDR3 length equals 13 residues. V was pared by 7 bases and J by 3 bases, with 12 bases between. Looked up from germline, CDR1 is SGHRS and CDR2 is YFSETQ. The CDR3 region has the DNA TGCGCCAGCGGGGAGCGGTCAACAGATACGCAGTATTTT. Encoded protein: CASGERSTDTQYF.

The CDR3 here is CASSIDSQDSYEQYF. CDR3 nucleotide sequence: TGTGCCAGTAGTATAGATAGTCAGGACTCCTACGAGCAGTACTTC. The gene calls are TRBV19 and TRBJ2-7, with D unclear. The length of the CDR3 is 15 residues. Germline V gives CDR1 LNHDA, CDR2 SQIVND (reference sequence). Trimming took 0 bases from V and 0 from J, leaving 9 bases between them.

The rearrangement links TRBV7-9 to TRBJ1-1; 7 bases map to TRBD1. The CDR3 runs to 12 residues. CDR1 is SEHNR, CDR2 FQNEAQ, per germline (reference sequence). V shed 5 bases and J 6 bases; nucleotides not matched to a gene: 3. The CDR3, as DNA: TGTGCCAGCAGCGTCAGGGGGGCTGAAGCTTTCTTT. Amino acid sequence: CASSVRGAEAFF.

V usage is TRBV15 and J usage is TRBJ2-7; D ambiguous. Germline V lookup: CDR1 LNHNV, CDR2 YYDKDF (reference sequence). Trimming removed 0 bases from V and 3 bases from J, with 9 bases in between. The CDR3 has 14 amino acids. This CDR3 is CATSRDSGNYEQYF. In DNA, the CDR3 is TGTGCCACCAGCAGAGATTCAGGTAACTACGAGCAGTACTTC. Based on the CDR3 plus reference TRBV15 and TRBJ2-7, the full variable domain is DAMVIQNPRYQVTQFGKPVTLSCSQTLNHNVMYWYQQKSSQAPKLLFHYYDKDFNNEADTPDNFQSRRPNTSFCFLDIRSPGLGDTAMYLCATSRDSGNYEQYFGPGTRLTVT.

This clone occurred once. The chain combines TRBV4-1 with TRBJ2-3; tentatively, D is TRBD1 (5 bases). Germline CDR1 is MGHRA and CDR2 is YSYEKL. Trimming cost V 1 base and J 0 bases, with 8 bases left between them. This CDR3 spans 15 amino acids. The CDR3 DNA follows: TGCGCCAGCAGCCAAGGGACAATGAGCACAGATACGCAGTATTTT. As protein: CASSQGTMSTDTQYF.

The chain recombines TRBV5-6 with TRBJ1-2; D gene uncertain. The V end lost 5 bases, the J end lost 8 bases, and 25 bases lay between the germline ends. The CDR3 loop spans 16 amino acids. Germline assignment: CDR1 SGHDT and CDR2 YYEEEE. The DNA for the CDR3 is TGTGCCAGCAGATATTCATCGCCCGGCCTAATCGGGGGCTACACCTTC. Its translation is CASRYSSPGLIGGYTF.

The chain recombines TRBV12-3 or TRBV12-4 with TRBJ2-4; TRBD1 aligns across 7 bases. The CDR3 length is 11 residues. The V gene end was trimmed by 5 bases and the J gene end by 15 bases; junction bases not matched to a gene: 7. The CDR3 protein is CASSTTGERYF. The CDR3 DNA reads TGTGCCAGCAGTACCACAGGGGAAAGGTACTTC.

The V and J genes are TRBV15 and TRBJ1-4, with a weak D call TRBD1 (6 bases). Germline V gene data show CDR1 as LNHNV and CDR2 as YYDKDF (reference sequence). The CDR3 spans 18 residues. The germline V and J ends were trimmed by 0 bases and 2 bases, with 16 bases remaining between them. CDR3 DNA sequence: TGTGCCACCAGCAGAGATCTGCGGGGGCTGGTGACTAATGAAAAACTGTTTTTT. Translated, it gives CATSRDLRGLVTNEKLFF.

The chain links TRBV5-1 to TRBJ2-2, with D possibly TRBD1 on 5 matching bases. The V and J ends lost 0 bases and 1 base respectively, with 13 bases between them. Germline CDR1 SGHRS, CDR2 YFSETQ. This CDR3 has 17 amino acids. The CDR3 DNA sequence: TGCGCCAGCAGCTTGGGAGACAGACCGCAGAACACCGGGGAGCTGTTTTTT. This encodes CASSLGDRPQNTGELFF.

The rearrangement uses TRBV18 and TRBJ1-1, with TRBD1 identical over 10 bases. J lost 5 bases, V lost 3 bases, and 9 bases had no gene match. The CDR3 contains 16 residues. Germline lookup yields CDR1 KGHSH and CDR2 LQKENI. The CDR3 DNA reads as TGTGCCAGCTCACCTCCCGGGACAGGGGTAGGAACTGAAGCTTTCTTT. Translating gives CASSPPGTGVGTEAFF.

In this sample, this clone turned up once. The gene calls are TRBV15 and TRBJ2-5, with D possibly being TRBD1 (7 bases). V shed 3 bases and J shed 6 bases, with 23 bases lying between them. This CDR3 has 17 amino acids. Germline lookup yields CDR1 LNHNV and CDR2 YYDKDF (reference sequence). In DNA form, the CDR3 reads TGTGCCACCAGCAGGGGGGGTCGACAGGGCGTCATGAAGACCCAGTACTTC. Protein product: CATSRGGRQGVMKTQYF.

This chain links TRBV7-2 with TRBJ2-5, with a weak D call TRBD2 (5 bases). This CDR3 comprises 16 residues. The germline CDR1 and CDR2 sequences are SGHTA and FQGNSA. V was trimmed by 1 base and J by 4 bases, leaving 16 bases between them. In nucleotides, the CDR3 is TGTGCCAGCAGCTTAGTCCCCCTGGGAGCGCTAGAGACCCAGTACTTC. Protein product: CASSLVPLGALETQYF.

The V call is TRBV13, the J call TRBJ1-6, with D unclear. Germline assignment: CDR1 PRHDT and CDR2 FYEKMQ (reference sequence). The CDR3 is 16 residues long. V was shortened by 4 bases and J by 6 bases, with 16 bases between the two germline ends. CDR3 protein: CASSYPRHPINSPLHF. CDR3 DNA: TGTGCCAGCAGCTATCCGCGACACCCGATTAATTCACCCCTCCACTTT. Together with reference TRBV13 and TRBJ1-6, the CDR3 gives the full variable domain: AAGVIQSPRHLIKEKRETATLKCYPIPRHDTVYWYQQGPGQDPQFLISFYEKMQSDKGSIPDRFSAQQFSDYHSELNMSSLELGDSALYFCASSYPRHPINSPLHFGNGTRLTVT.

The chain carries TRBV20-1 and TRBJ1-2, with a weak D call TRBD1 (5 bases). The V gene lost 3 bases and the J gene lost 7 bases, with 18 bases spanning the gap. Looked up from germline, CDR1 is DFQATT and CDR2 is SNEGSKA (reference sequence). The CDR3 runs to 14 residues. The CDR3 DNA follows: TGCAGTGCTAGTTTGGGACGGGGGATCGGTGGCTACACCTTC. Translation gives CSASLGRGIGGYTF.

The CDR3: CASSLRQGVGDTQYF. The CDR3 bases are TGTGCCAGCAGCTTAAGACAGGGGGTGGGAGATACGCAGTATTTT. The chain combines TRBV7-3 with TRBJ2-3; 9 positions match TRBD1. This CDR3 has 15 residues. V trimming: 1 base; J trimming: 5 bases; junction bases outside the gene matches: 4. Per germline, CDR1 SGHTA and CDR2 FQGTGA.

About this clone: Other DNA sequences of this sample code for an identical CDR3. The chain uses TRBV5-1 and TRBJ2-5, with 7 nucleotides matching TRBD1. Unmatched junction bases numbered 11, after V lost 4 bases and J lost 5 bases. This CDR3 spans 15 amino acids. CDR1 and CDR2 (germline): SGHRS, YFSETQ. CDR3 sequence reads: CASSQRQGAGETQYF. CDR3 nucleotides: TGCGCCAGCAGCCAAAGACAGGGCGCAGGGGAGACCCAGTACTTC.

This rearrangement joins TRBV29-1 to TRBJ2-7, with D possibly matching TRBD1 (6 bases). CDR1 SQVTM and CDR2 ANQGSEA come from the germline V gene. This CDR3 is 12 amino acids long. The germline V and J ends were trimmed by 6 bases and 1 base, with 10 bases remaining between them. CDR3 sequence (DNA): TGCAGCGTCCGGGACAATTCCTACGAGCAGTACTTC. Translating gives CSVRDNSYEQYF.

A note on this clone: The sample holds other DNA sequences that translate to the same CDR3. V usage is TRBV18 and J usage is TRBJ2-5, with D unclear. CDR1 is KGHSH and CDR2 is LQKENI in the germline V gene. V was cut by 2 bases and J by 5 bases, with 9 bases left in between. The CDR3 runs 13 residues. The CDR3 loop reads CASSPALQETQYF. Here the CDR3 DNA reads TGTGCCAGCTCACCAGCTCTGCAGGAGACCCAGTACTTC.

This clone was detected only once. The DNA for the CDR3 is TGCGCCAGCAGCCTCAAGGGGGCTGGGTATGAGACCCAGTACTTC. It codes for CASSLKGAGYETQYF. The chain uses TRBV5-1 and TRBJ2-5; 7 nucleotides match TRBD1. From germline, CDR1 is SGHRS and CDR2 YFSETQ. The CDR3 spans 15 residues. The V and J ends lost 4 bases and 5 bases, in that order; junction bases with no gene match: 11.